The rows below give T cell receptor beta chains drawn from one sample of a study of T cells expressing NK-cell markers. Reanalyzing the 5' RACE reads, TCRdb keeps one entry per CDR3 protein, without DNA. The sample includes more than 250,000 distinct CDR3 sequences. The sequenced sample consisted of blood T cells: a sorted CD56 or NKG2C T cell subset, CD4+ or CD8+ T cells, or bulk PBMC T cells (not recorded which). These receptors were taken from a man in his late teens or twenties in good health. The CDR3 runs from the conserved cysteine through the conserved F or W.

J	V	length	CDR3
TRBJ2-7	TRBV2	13	CASSPNLSYEQYF
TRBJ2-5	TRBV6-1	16	CASSEGVGAAQETQYF
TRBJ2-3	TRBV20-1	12	CSAVWKTDTQYF
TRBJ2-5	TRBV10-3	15	CAISEDPGGQETQYF
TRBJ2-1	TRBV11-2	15	CASSRVRTDHNEQFF
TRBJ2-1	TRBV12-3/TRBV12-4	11	CASRNSFEQFF
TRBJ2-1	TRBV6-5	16	CASSYKGLGSYNEQFF
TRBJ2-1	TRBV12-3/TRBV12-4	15	CASSLGGPTTREQFF
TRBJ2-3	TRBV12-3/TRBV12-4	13	CASSRDPTDTQYF
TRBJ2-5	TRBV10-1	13	CASSGTQAETQYF
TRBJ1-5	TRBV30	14	CAWSTGSDNQPQHF
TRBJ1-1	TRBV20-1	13	CSARRGWDTEAFF
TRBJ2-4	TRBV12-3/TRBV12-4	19	CASSTRTSGRRGSKNIQYF
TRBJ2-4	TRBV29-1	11	CSVELSNIQYF
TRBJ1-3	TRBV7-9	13	CASSSQQGNTIYF
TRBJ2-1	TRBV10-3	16	CAISMGQTGSYNEQFF
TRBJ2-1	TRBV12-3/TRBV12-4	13	CASSSGLAGSEFF
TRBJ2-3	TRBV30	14	CAWSRRVRSDTQYF
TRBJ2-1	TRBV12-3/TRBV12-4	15	CASRGLSGNYNEQFF
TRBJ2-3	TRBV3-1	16	CASSPDSGASTDTQYF
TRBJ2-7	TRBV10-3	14	CAIRDPSSSYEQYF
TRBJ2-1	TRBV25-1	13	CATQALLNNEQFF
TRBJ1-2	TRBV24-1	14	CATSDFYKNYGYTF
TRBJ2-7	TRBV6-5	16	CASSYFSPTSSYEQYF
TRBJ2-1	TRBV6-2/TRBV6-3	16	CASSPTSGRARNEQFF
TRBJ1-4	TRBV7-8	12	CASSLEAEKLFF
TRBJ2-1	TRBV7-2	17	CASSLAGTSGTYNEQFF
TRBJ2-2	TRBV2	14	CASKGLINTGELFF
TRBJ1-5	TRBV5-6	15	CASSLAGQGLQPQHF
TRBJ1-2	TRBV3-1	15	CASSQDMSRGYGYTF
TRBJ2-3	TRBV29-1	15	CSSVRRLAGADTQYF
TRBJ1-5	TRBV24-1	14	CATSDPGQNQPQHF
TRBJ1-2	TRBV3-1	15	CASSQNTKRGYGYTF
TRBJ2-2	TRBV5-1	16	CASSPRLAGNTGELFF
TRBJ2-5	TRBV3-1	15	CASSPPWTYQETQYF
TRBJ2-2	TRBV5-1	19	CASSTRDRFAGTNTGELFF
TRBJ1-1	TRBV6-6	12	CASTLPGGEAFF
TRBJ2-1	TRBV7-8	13	CASSLAGNNEQFF
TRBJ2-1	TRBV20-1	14	CSAPTATGGTEQFF
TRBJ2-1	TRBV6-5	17	CASSYSSSGLADNEQFF
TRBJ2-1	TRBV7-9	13	CASGQGTYNEQFF
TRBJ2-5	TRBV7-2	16	CASSLRTSGGPGTQYF
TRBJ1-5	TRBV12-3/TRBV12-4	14	CASSFGRANQPQHF
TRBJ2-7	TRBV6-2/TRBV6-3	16	CASRATRLAGPYEQYF
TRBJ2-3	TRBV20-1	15	CSARRTGGPTDTQYF
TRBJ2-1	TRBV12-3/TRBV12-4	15	CASSLEGIMDNEQFF
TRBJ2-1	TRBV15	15	CATSRDTSWPNEQFF
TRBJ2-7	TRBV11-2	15	CASSLAGGLTYEQYF
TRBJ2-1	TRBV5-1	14	CASSLGGFNNEQFF
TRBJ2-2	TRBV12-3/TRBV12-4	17	CASSPHVDPYYTGELFF
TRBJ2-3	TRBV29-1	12	CSVDSGTDTQYF
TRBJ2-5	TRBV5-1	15	CASSLGNRGRETQYF
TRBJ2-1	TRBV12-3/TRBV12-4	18	CASSLRPSGRLAYNEQFF
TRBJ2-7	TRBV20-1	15	CSAAGGRPISYEQYF
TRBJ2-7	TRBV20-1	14	CSARGGTSYNEQYF
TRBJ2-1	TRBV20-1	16	CSGGGFSREAYNEQFF
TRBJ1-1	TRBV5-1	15	CASSLLGGVNTEAFF
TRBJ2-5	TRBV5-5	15	CASSWIGTSGETQYF
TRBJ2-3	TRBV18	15	CASSPRGTSTDTQYF
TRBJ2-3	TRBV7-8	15	CASSADRRTTDTQYF